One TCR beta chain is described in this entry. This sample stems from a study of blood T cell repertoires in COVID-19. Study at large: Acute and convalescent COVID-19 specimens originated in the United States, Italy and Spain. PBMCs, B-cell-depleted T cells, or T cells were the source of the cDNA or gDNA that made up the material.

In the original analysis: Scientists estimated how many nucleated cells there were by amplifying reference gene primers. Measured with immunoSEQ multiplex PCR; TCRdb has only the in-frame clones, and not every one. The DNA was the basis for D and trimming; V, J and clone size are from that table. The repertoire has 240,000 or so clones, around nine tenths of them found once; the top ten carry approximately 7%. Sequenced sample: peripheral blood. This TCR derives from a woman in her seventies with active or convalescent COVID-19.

The CDR3, as DNA: TGTGCCAGCAGACAGGGGGCGAGTGGGACTGAAGCTTTCTTT. Its protein is CASRQGASGTEAFF. V usage is TRBV3-1 (or the pseudogene TRBV3-2) and J usage is TRBJ1-1, with TRBD1 matching over 9 bases. The V gene end was trimmed by 6 bases and the J gene end by 5 bases; junction bases not matched to a gene: 7. The CDR3 loop spans 14 amino acids. The V gene's germline CDR1 is LGHDT and CDR2 YNNKEL (reference sequence).